The 30 T cell receptor beta chains given below trace back to one sample, sequenced in a study of CD8+ T cells in alopecia areata. Reverse transcribed after extraction, RNA yielded cDNA as the sequencing template. TCRdb keeps only in-frame clones here, not all; method: immunoSEQ multiplex PCR. The data hold about 160,000 clones, with 75% to 90% observed a single time. Material: CD8+ T cells sorted from blood, obtained at week 0. These receptors were taken from a human donor with alopecia areata.

This clone was found a few times. This chain's CDR3 is CAISDWTDSYEQYF. In DNA, the CDR3 is TGTGCCATCAGTGATTGGACTGACTCCTACGAGCAGTACTTC. The rearrangement uses TRBV10-3 and TRBJ2-7; D perhaps matches TRBD2 (5 bases). V was cut by 3 bases and J by 0 bases, with 9 bases left in between. The CDR3 has 14 amino acids. Germline V CDR1 and CDR2: ENHRY, SYGVKD.

The chain couples TRBV20-1 to TRBJ2-7; D uncertain. The V gene lost 0 bases and the J gene lost 4 bases, with 1 base spanning the gap. Per germline, CDR1 DFQATT and CDR2 SNEGSKA (reference sequence). The CDR3 is made up of 10 amino acids. The CDR3 DNA reads TGCAGTGCTAGAGATTACGAGCAGTACTTC. Protein sequence: CSARDYEQYF.

J is TRBJ1-1 and V is TRBV9; 9 nucleotides align to TRBD1. The ends lost 4 bases at V and 5 bases at J; junction bases unmatched: 3. Germline CDR1 SGDLS, CDR2 YYNGEE. The CDR3 runs 13 residues. CDR3 loop: CASSMGTGTEAFF. The CDR3 bases are TGTGCCAGCAGCATGGGGACAGGGACTGAAGCTTTCTTT.

The chain uses TRBV6-1 and TRBJ2-3, with 14 bases aligning to TRBD2. With 11 bases clipped from V and 5 bases from J, the junction kept 6 bases outside the gene matches. The CDR3 length is 14 residues. CDR1 is MNHNS, CDR2 SASEGT, per germline. CDR3 coding DNA: TGTGCCTTTGGACTAGCGGGAGGAGGAGATACGCAGTATTTT. It translates to CAFGLAGGGDTQYF.

The rearrangement joins TRBV4-1 to TRBJ1-1; 7 bases are shared with TRBD1. The CDR3 totals 19 residues. CDR1 and CDR2 from the germline V gene are MGHRA and YSYEKL. With V trimmed by 0 bases and J by 4 bases, 17 bases remained unmatched. This CDR3 is CASSQDRILEGAPGTEAFF. The CDR3 DNA reads as TGCGCCAGCAGCCAAGATAGGATTTTGGAGGGGGCGCCAGGCACTGAAGCTTTCTTT.

The CDR3 loop reads CASSLAVAGDETQYF. CDR3 in DNA: TGTGCCAGCAGCTTAGCGGTAGCGGGAGATGAGACCCAGTACTTC. V is TRBV7-9 and J is TRBJ2-5, with 9 bases identical to TRBD2. The V gene end was trimmed by 0 bases and the J gene end by 5 bases; junction bases not matched to a gene: 4. The length of the CDR3 is 15 residues. The V gene's germline CDR1 is SEHNR and CDR2 FQNEAQ (reference sequence).

The chain is built from TRBV29-1 and TRBJ2-2, with D possibly TRBD2 on 7 matching bases. V was pared by 6 bases and J by 2 bases, with 16 bases between. The CDR3 spans 15 residues. Germline loops: CDR1 SQVTM, CDR2 ANQGSEA. The chain's CDR3 is CSVAREGGNTGELFF. The CDR3, as DNA: TGCAGCGTCGCGAGGGAGGGGGGAAACACCGGGGAGCTGTTTTTT.

This clone appeared a single time. V is TRBV30 and J is TRBJ2-5; possible D gene TRBD2, 6 bases. CDR1 GTSNPN and CDR2 SVGIG come from the germline V gene (reference sequence). This CDR3 spans 16 amino acids. Between the trimmed V and J ends, which lost 2 bases and 3 bases, there was a span of 19 bases. CDR3 coding DNA: TGTGCCTGGAGTTCCCCCAGTGGCGGGGTGAAAGAGACCCAGTACTTC. Translated, it gives CAWSSPSGGVKETQYF.

This clone was detected only once. The chain couples TRBV7-9 to TRBJ2-7, with 7 bases identical to TRBD1. Germline V gene sequence: CDR1 SEHNR, CDR2 FQNEAQ (reference sequence). The CDR3 is 15 amino acids. The ends lost 5 bases at V and 2 bases at J; junction bases unmatched: 9. CDR3 in DNA: TGTGCCAGCAGCCTCCGGGACAGACCTACCTACGAGCAGTACTTC. Its translation: CASSLRDRPTYEQYF.

The J gene is TRBJ2-7, the V gene TRBV27, with TRBD1 identical over 10 bases. The V gene end was trimmed by 4 bases and the J gene end by 2 bases; junction bases not matched to a gene: 5. The V gene's germline CDR1 is MNHEY and CDR2 SMNVEV (reference sequence). The CDR3 is made up of 15 amino acids. CDR3: CASSSKGTGAYEQYF. For the CDR3, the DNA is TGTGCCAGCAGTTCAAAAGGGACAGGGGCCTACGAGCAGTACTTC.

This chain links TRBV4-1 with TRBJ2-1, with 10 bases fitting TRBD2. Germline V lookup: CDR1 MGHRA, CDR2 YSYEKL. The trim removed 4 bases at V and 7 bases at J, leaving 10 bases unmatched. This CDR3 is 16 amino acids long. DNA of the CDR3: TGCGCCAGCAGCCGTTTCCTAGCGGGAGTTTCGAATGAGCAGTTCTTC. Residues: CASSRFLAGVSNEQFF.

The chain recombines TRBV19 with TRBJ2-2, with D maybe TRBD2 (6 bases). In germline, CDR1 is LNHDA, CDR2 SQIVND (reference sequence). The V and J ends lost 7 bases and 6 bases respectively, with 18 bases between them. The CDR3 consists of 15 residues. The DNA for the CDR3 is TGTGCCAGTACCCCCCGGAGGGAAATCGCCGGGGAGCTGTTTTTT. It specifies CASTPRREIAGELFF.

This clone was found a few times. V usage is TRBV1 and J usage is TRBJ2-1. TRBV1 is a listed pseudogene. The CDR3 length is 12 residues. CDR3 sequence reads: CASSQEGDEQFF. Here the CDR3 DNA reads TGCGCCAGCAGCCAAGAGGGGGATGAGCAGTTCTTC.

The chain carries TRBV27 and TRBJ1-2; D is unclear. Germline V gene data show CDR1 as MNHEY and CDR2 as SMNVEV (reference sequence). V was clipped by 5 bases and J by 0 bases, with 16 bases between them. The CDR3 totals 16 residues. The DNA of the CDR3 is TGTGCCAGCAGTCCCACCGAGACCGCTCCTAACTATGGCTACACCTTC. This codes for CASSPTETAPNYGYTF.

This chain joins TRBV5-1 and TRBJ2-1, with TRBD2 matching over 11 bases. The CDR3 is 16 amino acids. CDR1 is SGHRS, CDR2 YFSETQ, per germline. Germline trimming cut 4 bases from V and 4 bases from J; bases unmatched to any gene: 7. CDR3 nucleotides: TGCGCCAGCAGCCCCCGGACTAGCGGGCCTTACAATGAGCAGTTCTTC. This gives the protein CASSPRTSGPYNEQFF.

The chain is built from TRBV2 and TRBJ2-3, with TRBD2 matching over 8 bases. J gave up 6 bases and V 2 bases, and 4 bases lay outside the gene matches. Germline V gene data show CDR1 as SNHLY and CDR2 as FYNNEI. The CDR3 runs 14 residues. CDR3 DNA: TGTGCCAGCAGTGAACCGGGGGGGGGTGATACGCAGTATTTT. Protein sequence: CASSEPGGGDTQYF.

This chain connects TRBV11-1 to TRBJ2-7, with 9 bases that match TRBD1. The CDR3 covers 15 residues. The ends lost 0 bases at V and 7 bases at J; junction bases unmatched: 7. Germline loops: CDR1 SGHAT, CDR2 FQDESV (reference sequence). The CDR3 is CASSLALGQGREQYF. The CDR3 bases are TGTGCCAGCAGCTTAGCCCTGGGACAGGGACGGGAGCAGTACTTC. Full variable domain (rest looked up from reference TRBV11-1 and TRBJ2-7): EAEVAQSPRYKITEKSQAVAFWCDPISGHATLYWYRQILGQGPELLVQFQDESVVDDSQLPKDRFSAERLKGVDSTLKIQPAELGDSAMYLCASSLALGQGREQYFGPGTRLTVT.

J is TRBJ2-3 and V is TRBV5-1; 11 bases are shared with TRBD2. The CDR3 loop spans 17 amino acids. V trimming: 0 bases; J trimming: 4 bases; junction bases outside the gene matches: 7. CDR1 SGHRS and CDR2 YFSETQ come from the germline V gene. CDR3 coding DNA: TGCGCCAGCAGCTTGGCTGCTAGCGGGGGGAGATCAGATACGCAGTATTTT. As protein: CASSLAASGGRSDTQYF.

The J gene is TRBJ2-1, the V gene TRBV29-1; TRBD1 matches 9 bases. The CDR3 is 15 residues long. The germline CDR1 and CDR2 sequences are SQVTM and ANQGSEA. With V trimmed by 6 bases and J by 7 bases, 13 bases remained unmatched. In DNA, the CDR3 is TGCAGCGTGGACTTTACAGGGGGCAGTGGGAATGAGCAGTTCTTC. Protein: CSVDFTGGSGNEQFF.

CDR3 sequence reads: CASSYRGPNEQYF. The CDR3 bases are TGTGCCAGCAGTTACCGCGGGCCTAACGAGCAGTACTTC. This rearrangement joins TRBV6-5 to TRBJ2-7; tentatively, D is TRBD2 (5 bases). CDR3 length: 13 amino acids. Trimming removed 2 bases at V and 5 bases at J, with 10 bases between. Germline loops: CDR1 MNHEY, CDR2 SVGAGI.

V is TRBV19 and J is TRBJ2-5; TRBD1 agrees at 8 bases. V lost 2 bases to trimming and J lost 4 bases; unmatched junction nucleotides: 6. The CDR3 is 15 residues long. In germline, CDR1 is LNHDA, CDR2 SQIVND (reference sequence). CDR3 coding DNA: TGTGCCAGTAGTATAACCCCGACAGGGGTAGAGACCCAGTACTTC. This gives the protein CASSITPTGVETQYF.

This chain joins TRBV27 and TRBJ2-7; a possible D gene is TRBD1 (6 bases). CDR1 is MNHEY and CDR2 is SMNVEV in the germline V gene (reference sequence). V lost 1 base and J lost 5, with 12 bases in between. This CDR3 comprises 14 residues. The CDR3 is CASSLFTGSHEQYF. In nucleotides, the CDR3 is TGTGCCAGCAGTTTATTCACAGGGTCCCACGAGCAGTACTTC.

The chain is built from TRBV7-6 and TRBJ2-7, with a tentative D call TRBD1 (6 bases). This CDR3 spans 13 amino acids. From germline, CDR1 is SGHVS and CDR2 FNYEAQ. Trimming stripped 5 bases from V and 2 bases from J, with 10 bases between. CDR3 bases: TGTGCCAGCAGCCAAGGACAGACCTACGAGCAGTACTTC. This translates into CASSQGQTYEQYF.

This rearrangement joins TRBV20-1 to TRBJ2-2; D gene uncertain. The CDR3 sequence is 11 residues long. Trimming cost V 2 bases and J 2 bases, with 0 bases left between them. The germline V gene encodes CDR1 DFQATT and CDR2 SNEGSKA (reference sequence). CDR3 amino acids: CSARNTGELFF. The CDR3 bases are TGCAGTGCTAGAAACACCGGGGAGCTGTTTTTT.

This chain joins TRBV4-1 and TRBJ1-5; weak D call: TRBD1 (6 bases). The CDR3 totals 15 residues. Trimming stripped 0 bases from V and 7 bases from J, with 13 bases between. The V gene's germline CDR1 is MGHRA and CDR2 YSYEKL. The CDR3, as DNA: TGCGCCAGCAGCCAAGAAAGGGGGGCACGCCAGCCCCAGCATTTT. It codes for CASSQERGARQPQHF.

V is TRBV27 and J is TRBJ1-1, with a weak D call TRBD1 (6 bases). The CDR3 contains 13 residues. V lost 4 bases to trimming and J lost 5 bases, with 11 bases between them. CDR1 is MNHEY, CDR2 SMNVEV, per germline (reference sequence). The CDR3 here is CASSWGGRTEAFF. CDR3 DNA: TGTGCCAGCAGTTGGGGGGGCCGAACTGAAGCTTTCTTT.

In this sample, this clone turned up a few times. The V gene is TRBV2, the J gene TRBJ2-1; D is unclear. The CDR3 is 10 amino acids. Looked up from germline, CDR1 is SNHLY and CDR2 is FYNNEI. V lost 5 bases to trimming and J lost 14 bases, with 10 bases between them. CDR3 nucleotide sequence: TGTGCCAGCAGTAGGGCCTTTGAGTTCTTC. Protein sequence: CASSRAFEFF.

This clone is a singleton in its sample. The DNA for the CDR3 is TGTGCCAGCAGCTTCGGGGAGTTCCAGCCCCAGCATTTT. This codes for CASSFGEFQPQHF. The J gene is TRBJ1-5, the V gene TRBV7-9; D is undetermined. Germline CDR1 and CDR2: SEHNR and FQNEAQ (reference sequence). Trimming removed 3 bases at V and 7 bases at J, with 10 bases between. There are 13 residues in the CDR3. The full variable domain, rest sourced from reference TRBV7-9 and TRBJ1-5, is DTGVSQNPRHKITKRGQNVTFRCDPISEHNRLYWYRQTLGQGPEFLTYFQNEAQLEKSRLLSDRFSAERPKGSFSTLEIQRTEQGDSAMYLCASSFGEFQPQHFGDGTRLSIL.

The V and J genes are TRBV4-2 and TRBJ1-1, with D possibly matching TRBD1 (5 bases). V was pared by 0 bases and J by 3 bases, with 14 bases between. The CDR3 runs to 16 residues. The germline V gene has CDR1 LGHNA and CDR2 YNFKEQ. CDR3 coding DNA: TGTGCCAGCAGCCAAGATATGGGGGTCATCTACACTGAAGCTTTCTTT. As protein: CASSQDMGVIYTEAFF.

The CDR3 protein is CAWSQTGVGEAFF. CDR3 nucleotides: TGTGCCTGGAGCCAAACAGGGGTTGGAGAAGCTTTCTTT. The chain combines TRBV30 with TRBJ1-1; 7 bases are a match to TRBD1. Per germline, CDR1 GTSNPN and CDR2 SVGIG (reference sequence). Germline trimming cut 3 bases from V and 8 bases from J; bases unmatched to any gene: 9. The CDR3 length is 13 residues.